Given below is one T cell receptor beta chain in context. These data originate in a study of cytomegalovirus exposure and HLA in healthy donors. Primers for the PCR totalled 60 Vbeta and 13 Jbeta. Here immunoSEQ multiplex PCR was the method, and the copy in TCRdb shows in-frame clones only, minus some. This table has about 98,000 clones, about two thirds appearing once. Deletions cut 5 bases from V and 9 bases from J, with 17 bases between. CDR3 length: 14 amino acids. Per the germline V gene, CDR1 is SGHTA and CDR2 is FQGNSA. The chain has TRBV7-2 and TRBJ2-1, with TRBD2 as a possible D gene (5 bases). The sequenced material came from PBMCs. This TCR was sampled from a man aged 50 or older in good health and CMV-seronegative. CDR3 DNA: TGTGCCAGCAGCCCGGAACCACTAGAACGTGAGCAGTTCTTC. Its protein product is CASSPEPLEREQFF.